The 17 T cell receptor beta chains presented below share a single source sample, sequenced in a study of brain T cells in children with intractable seizures. Sequencing used immunoSEQ multiplex PCR; TCRdb keeps in-frame clones, though not all of them. The sample lists under 400,000 clones, 93% occurring once. Time point here: blood from clinic visit 5 months post-surgery; TSC patient then seizure free. The source was peripheral blood, collected about 5 months after surgery. All receptors derive from a boy less than two years old with tuberous sclerosis and intractable seizures.

The rearrangement uses TRBV4-1 and TRBJ2-1; TRBD2 aligns across 9 bases. V lost 1 base to trimming and J lost 2 bases; unmatched junction nucleotides: 9. CDR3 length: 18 amino acids. Germline assignment: CDR1 MGHRA and CDR2 YSYEKL. DNA for the CDR3: TGCGCCAGCAGCCAAGGTCCTAGCGGGGTCTTCACCTACAATGAGCAGTTCTTC. Translating it yields CASSQGPSGVFTYNEQFF.

The chain recombines TRBV15 with TRBJ1-6; D remains ambiguous. Germline CDR1 LNHNV, CDR2 YYDKDF (reference sequence). Deletions cut 7 bases from V and 0 bases from J, with 10 bases between. The CDR3 covers 15 residues. The CDR3 loop reads CATNPDGSYNSPLHF. The CDR3 DNA sequence: TGTGCCACCAACCCGGACGGCTCCTATAATTCACCCCTCCACTTT.

V usage is TRBV2 and J usage is TRBJ2-7, with no clear D. The CDR3 runs to 13 residues. From germline, CDR1 is SNHLY and CDR2 FYNNEI. V lost 7 bases and J 0 bases, leaving 10 bases between the germline ends. CDR3 coding DNA: TGTGCCAGCAATCAGGAGACCTCCTACGAGCAGTACTTC. This gives the protein CASNQETSYEQYF. Supplemented by reference TRBV2 and TRBJ2-7, the full variable domain reads EPEVTQTPSHQVTQMGQEVILRCVPISNHLYFYWYRQILGQKVEFLVSFYNNEISEKSEIFDDQFSVERPDGSNFTLKIRSTKLEDSAMYFCASNQETSYEQYFGPGTRLTVT.

The V and J genes are TRBV3-1 (or the pseudogene TRBV3-2) and TRBJ1-1; D is unclear. Germline CDR1 and CDR2: LGHDT and YNNKEL (reference sequence). Trimming pared 3 bases from V and 7 bases from J, leaving 15 bases between. The CDR3 loop spans 14 amino acids. This CDR3 reads CASSHNGLAVEAFF. The CDR3, as DNA: TGTGCCAGCAGCCATAATGGCTTGGCCGTTGAAGCTTTCTTT.

The rearrangement links TRBV6-5 to TRBJ1-3; D call uncertain. This CDR3 spans 13 amino acids. Trimming shortened V by 5 bases and J by 0 bases, and 5 bases separated the two germline ends. Germline V lookup: CDR1 MNHEY, CDR2 SVGAGI. CDR3 in DNA: TGTGCCAGCAGTCAAAACTCTGGAAACACCATATATTTT. It yields the protein CASSQNSGNTIYF.

The chain joins TRBV5-8 to TRBJ2-1, with 8 bases identical to TRBD1. The CDR3 consists of 17 residues. Unmatched junction bases numbered 18, after V lost 6 bases and J lost 7 bases. Per germline, CDR1 SGHTS and CDR2 YDEGEE. CDR3 sequence: CASTNHRRTGTVNEQFF. The CDR3 DNA reads as TGTGCCAGCACCAACCACCGGAGGACAGGGACGGTAAATGAGCAGTTCTTC.

The V gene is TRBV7-3, the J gene TRBJ1-2, with TRBD1 as a possible D gene (5 bases). Trimming left V 5 bases short and J 6 bases short, with 10 bases between. The CDR3 is 12 residues long. Germline CDR1 and CDR2: SGHTA and FQGTGA. The CDR3 region has the DNA TGTGCCAGCAGCCGGGACGGTGATGGCTACACCTTC. Residues: CASSRDGDGYTF.

The chain employs TRBV5-4 and TRBJ2-5, with D possibly being TRBD2 (6 bases). The CDR3 extends over 15 amino acids. In germline, CDR1 is SGHNT, CDR2 YYREEE (reference sequence). V lost 5 bases, J lost 2 bases, and 16 bases lay in between. Here the CDR3 reads CASSRPSGGQETQYF. CDR3 nucleotide sequence: TGTGCCAGCAGTCGCCCCAGCGGAGGGCAAGAGACCCAGTACTTC.

The chain employs TRBV7-2 and TRBJ2-7; D uncertain. The CDR3 has 15 residues. V was shortened by 1 base and J by 6 bases, with 16 bases between the two germline ends. The germline V gene encodes CDR1 SGHTA and CDR2 FQGNSA. The CDR3 reads CASSLVSDRRVEQYF. Here the CDR3 DNA reads TGTGCCAGCAGCTTAGTATCCGACCGGCGAGTCGAGCAGTACTTC.

This chain joins TRBV9 and TRBJ2-1; 13 nucleotides agree with TRBD2. The CDR3 covers 15 residues. V lost 1 base to trimming and J lost 7 bases; unmatched junction nucleotides: 2. CDR1 is SGDLS, CDR2 YYNGEE, per germline. The CDR3 DNA sequence: TGTGCCAGCAGCGTAACTAGCGGGAGGGGGAATGAGCAGTTCTTC. This codes for CASSVTSGRGNEQFF. The variable domain in full, with the rest retrieved from reference TRBV9 and TRBJ2-1, is DSGVTQTPKHLITATGQRVTLRCSPRSGDLSVYWYQQSLDQGLQFLIQYYNGEERAKGNILERFSAQQFPDLHSELNLSSLELGDSALYFCASSVTSGRGNEQFFGPGTRLTVL.

J is TRBJ2-3 and V is TRBV27; 9 bases map to TRBD2. CDR3 length: 16 amino acids. From germline, CDR1 is MNHEY and CDR2 SMNVEV (reference sequence). V lost 3 bases to trimming and J lost 4 bases; unmatched junction nucleotides: 8. The CDR3 region is CASSFFAGGPADTQYF. CDR3 sequence (DNA): TGTGCCAGCAGTTTCTTTGCGGGAGGGCCAGCAGATACGCAGTATTTT.

CDR3 sequence reads: CASSFPGTVNSPLHF. CDR3 DNA: TGTGCCAGCAGCTTCCCGGGGACAGTGAATTCACCCCTCCACTTT. The genes are TRBV5-5 and TRBJ1-6, with 7 bases that match TRBD1. Germline values: CDR1 SGHKS, CDR2 YYEKEE (reference sequence). There are 15 residues in the CDR3. V was pared by 2 bases and J by 7 bases, with 6 bases of the junction left unmatched. Variable domain in full (rest from reference TRBV5-5 and TRBJ1-6): DAGVTQSPTHLIKTRGQQVTLRCSPISGHKSVSWYQQVLGQGPQFIFQYYEKEERGRGNFPDRFSARQFPNYSSELNVNALLLGDSALYLCASSFPGTVNSPLHFGNGTRLTVT.

The chain combines TRBV5-4 with TRBJ2-3; the match to TRBD2 covers 7 bases. Trimming at V came to 6 bases and at J to 0 bases, leaving 10 bases not matched to a gene. This CDR3 spans 16 amino acids. Germline CDR1 reads SGHNT; CDR2 reads YYREEE (reference sequence). The CDR3 sequence is CASTLIQLASTDTQYF. CDR3 nucleotide sequence: TGTGCCAGCACCCTTATACAACTAGCGAGCACAGATACGCAGTATTTT.

The CDR3 sequence: CASSQVAAKLTNEKLFF. The CDR3 bases are TGCGCCAGCAGCCAAGTCGCCGCTAAACTAACTAATGAAAAACTGTTTTTT. This chain connects TRBV4-1 to TRBJ1-4; D ambiguous. The CDR3 length is 17 residues. V shed 1 base and J shed 1 base, with 13 bases lying between them. Germline CDR1 MGHRA, CDR2 YSYEKL.

This clone was detected only once. The chain couples TRBV2 to TRBJ2-3, with 8 bases that match TRBD1. This CDR3 has 15 residues. V was clipped by 3 bases and J by 4 bases; unmatched bases: 6. Germline CDR1 SNHLY, CDR2 FYNNEI. The CDR3, as DNA: TGTGCCAGCAGTGACCCAACAGGGGGAGCAGATACGCAGTATTTT. It encodes CASSDPTGGADTQYF.

The genes are TRBV10-3 and TRBJ2-1, with 9 bases matching TRBD1. V was clipped by 3 bases and J by 5 bases; unmatched bases: 8. The germline V gene has CDR1 ENHRY and CDR2 SYGVKD. CDR3 length: 16 amino acids. The CDR3 reads CAISDSGQGLDNEQFF. The CDR3 DNA reads as TGTGCCATCAGTGACTCGGGACAGGGACTGGACAATGAGCAGTTCTTC.

The rearrangement joins TRBV18 to TRBJ2-7; TRBD2 might be the D (8 bases). Germline V gives CDR1 KGHSH, CDR2 LQKENI. With 3 bases removed from V and 0 bases from J, the gap between germline ends came to 18 bases. CDR3 size: 17 residues. The CDR3 coding sequence is TGTGCCAGCTCACCTATAGCGGGGACAGAGAGCTCCTACGAGCAGTACTTC. It specifies CASSPIAGTESSYEQYF.